This is a list of T cell receptor beta chains from one sample in a study of long-term antiretroviral therapy in people with HIV. The protocol was immunoSEQ multiplex PCR, while the TCRdb copy is restricted to in-frame clones and leaves out a portion. The sample comprises about 36,000 clones, about 80% of which are singletons, and around 5.8% rests with the top ten. This specimen was unsorted PBMCs, taken 3.4 years after starting antiretroviral therapy. The receptors were gathered from a man aged 30-40 years with HIV. The CDR3 runs from the conserved cysteine through the conserved F or W. Fields, in order: V gene, clone size, J gene, D gene, CDR3 protein, CDR3 DNA. D genes are given only for firm matches. Clone size is given for some rows only: seen once, a few or many times, or a class if the clone is expanded.

V: TRBV7-2
size: .
J: TRBJ2-5
D: TRBD1
CDR3: CASSTGTGIRETQYF
DNA: TGTGCCAGCAGTACCGGGACAGGGATTAGAGAGACCCAGTACTTC

V: TRBV29-1
size: .
J: TRBJ2-3
D: .
CDR3: CTGGRQVEDTQYF
DNA: TGCACGGGGGGCAGACAAGTGGAAGATACGCAGTATTTT

V: TRBV5-6
size: medium-sized
J: TRBJ2-3
D: TRBD2
CDR3: CASSPPWEGQDTQYF
DNA: TGTGCCAGCAGCCCCCCGTGGGAGGGCCAGGATACGCAGTATTTT

V: TRBV6-6
size: .
J: TRBJ2-5
D: .
CDR3: CASAEETQYF
DNA: TGTGCCAGCGCTGAGGAGACCCAGTACTTC

V: TRBV29-1
size: .
J: TRBJ2-7
D: .
CDR3: CSVRTASLSYEQYF
DNA: TGCAGCGTCCGGACAGCCTCACTCTCCTACGAGCAGTACTTC

V: TRBV9
size: .
J: TRBJ2-1
D: .
CDR3: CASSRGTPSYNEQFF
DNA: TGTGCCAGCAGCCGTGGGACCCCCTCCTACAATGAGCAGTTCTTC

V: TRBV28
size: .
J: TRBJ2-7
D: .
CDR3: CASETGGVSSYEQYF
DNA: TGTGCCAGCGAAACGGGGGGCGTTAGCTCCTACGAGCAGTACTTC

V: TRBV2
size: .
J: TRBJ1-5
D: TRBD1
CDR3: CASNWDQTGATNQPQHF
DNA: TGTGCCAGCAATTGGGATCAGACAGGGGCCACCAATCAGCCCCAGCATTTT

V: TRBV19
size: .
J: TRBJ2-2
D: TRBD1
CDR3: CASSVTGTGGTGELFF
DNA: TGTGCCAGTAGTGTTACCGGGACAGGGGGCACCGGGGAGCTGTTTTTT

V: TRBV5-1
size: .
J: TRBJ2-3
D: .
CDR3: CASSLVAGSTDTQYF
DNA: TGCGCCAGCAGCTTGGTCGCAGGGAGTACAGATACGCAGTATTTT

V: TRBV4-3
size: .
J: TRBJ1-1
D: .
CDR3: CASSFGNTEAFF
DNA: TGCGCCAGCAGCTTCGGGAACACTGAAGCTTTCTTT

V: TRBV6-1
size: .
J: TRBJ1-1
D: .
CDR3: CASSELRGHWNTEAFF
DNA: TGTGCCAGCAGTGAATTAAGGGGACACTGGAACACTGAAGCTTTCTTT

V: TRBV4-3
size: .
J: TRBJ2-6
D: .
CDR3: CASSQDARGSGANVLTF
DNA: TGCGCCAGCAGCCAAGATGCCAGGGGTTCTGGGGCCAACGTCCTGACTTTC

V: TRBV6-5
size: few
J: TRBJ2-7
D: TRBD1
CDR3: CASSYLDRTEQYF
DNA: TGTGCCAGCAGTTACTTGGACAGGACCGAGCAGTACTTC

V: TRBV5-1
size: .
J: TRBJ2-7
D: .
CDR3: CASSLRGDEQYF
DNA: TGCGCCAGCAGCTTGAGGGGAGACGAGCAGTACTTC

V: TRBV5-1
size: .
J: TRBJ2-3
D: TRBD2
CDR3: CASSLPSGSVTDTQYF
DNA: TGCGCCAGCAGCTTGCCTAGCGGGAGCGTTACAGATACGCAGTATTTT

V: TRBV6-5
size: .
J: TRBJ2-1
D: .
CDR3: CASSLYNEQFF
DNA: TGTGCCAGCAGCCTATACAATGAGCAGTTCTTC

V: TRBV7-3
size: .
J: TRBJ1-5
D: .
CDR3: CASSLNANQPQHF
DNA: TGTGCCAGCAGCTTAAACGCCAATCAGCCCCAGCATTTT

V: TRBV9
size: .
J: TRBJ2-1
D: .
CDR3: CASSVGYEQFF
DNA: TGTGCCAGCAGCGTAGGCTATGAGCAGTTCTTC

V: TRBV5-4
size: .
J: TRBJ2-7
D: TRBD1
CDR3: CASSADRHSYEQYF
DNA: TGTGCCAGCAGCGCGGACAGGCACTCCTACGAGCAGTACTTC

V: TRBV9
size: .
J: TRBJ2-3
D: TRBD2
CDR3: CASSVGSGADTQYF
DNA: TGTGCCAGCAGCGTAGGTAGCGGGGCAGATACGCAGTATTTT

V: TRBV5-6
size: .
J: TRBJ1-3
D: .
CDR3: CASRLQGVVTGNTIYF
DNA: TGTGCCAGCAGGTTACAGGGAGTCGTGACCGGAAACACCATATATTTT

V: TRBV4-2
size: .
J: TRBJ2-2
D: TRBD2
CDR3: CASSQADRLAGNTGELFF
DNA: TGTGCCAGCAGCCAAGCCGACAGACTAGCGGGGAACACCGGGGAGCTGTTTTTT

V: TRBV4-3
size: .
J: TRBJ2-2
D: .
CDR3: CASSRAVEPGELFF
DNA: TGCGCCAGCAGCAGGGCCGTGGAACCCGGGGAGCTGTTTTTT

V: TRBV7-2
size: few
J: TRBJ1-2
D: .
CDR3: CASNFGPGGSDGYTF
DNA: TGTGCCAGCAATTTTGGCCCCGGGGGTTCGGATGGCTACACCTTC

V: TRBV30
size: .
J: TRBJ2-3
D: TRBD2
CDR3: CAWNSGMTEDTQYF
DNA: TGTGCCTGGAATAGCGGGATGACCGAGGATACGCAGTATTTT

V: TRBV6-6
size: .
J: TRBJ2-7
D: TRBD1
CDR3: CASSYRTGGYEQYF
DNA: TGTGCCAGCAGTTACAGGACAGGGGGTTACGAGCAGTACTTC

V: TRBV2
size: .
J: TRBJ2-3
D: .
CDR3: CASRGGTGTDTQYF
DNA: TGTGCCAGCAGAGGGGGGACAGGCACAGATACGCAGTATTTT

V: TRBV19
size: few
J: TRBJ1-1
D: .
CDR3: CASSILGGTEAFF
DNA: TGTGCCAGTAGTATATTAGGAGGGACTGAAGCTTTCTTT

V: TRBV27
size: few
J: TRBJ1-2
D: .
CDR3: CASSLFFGDHHTF
DNA: TGTGCCAGCAGTTTATTTTTTGGGGATCACCACACCTTC

V: TRBV7-9
size: .
J: TRBJ2-2
D: TRBD2
CDR3: CASSPWLAGYTGELFF
DNA: TGTGCCAGCAGCCCGTGGCTAGCGGGATACACCGGGGAGCTGTTTTTT

V: TRBV19
size: .
J: TRBJ2-7
D: TRBD1
CDR3: CASSITNRGYEQYF
DNA: TGTGCCAGTAGTATAACGAACAGGGGTTACGAGCAGTACTTC

V: TRBV7-6
size: .
J: TRBJ2-7
D: .
CDR3: CASSSLRGSYEQYF
DNA: TGTGCCAGCAGCTCACTTAGGGGCTCCTACGAGCAGTACTTC

V: TRBV28
size: .
J: TRBJ2-6
D: .
CDR3: CASSTPGPGANVLTF
DNA: TGTGCCAGCAGTACCCCAGGGCCTGGGGCCAACGTCCTGACTTTC

V: TRBV11-3
size: .
J: TRBJ1-2
D: .
CDR3: CASSFGDPGYGYTF
DNA: TGTGCCAGCAGCTTTGGCGACCCGGGGTATGGCTACACCTTC

V: TRBV7-2
size: .
J: TRBJ2-7
D: .
CDR3: CASSLGVGRETPYEQYF
DNA: TGTGCCAGCAGCTTAGGGGTGGGTCGGGAGACCCCGTACGAGCAGTACTTC

V: TRBV5-5
size: .
J: TRBJ1-4
D: TRBD1
CDR3: CASSFIGTGDEKLFF
DNA: TGTGCCAGCAGCTTCATAGGGACAGGCGACGAAAAACTGTTTTTT

V: TRBV29-1
size: .
J: TRBJ2-2
D: .
CDR3: CSVDTGYTGELFF
DNA: TGCAGCGTTGACACGGGTTACACCGGGGAGCTGTTTTTT

V: TRBV15
size: once
J: TRBJ2-7
D: TRBD2
CDR3: CATSRDQGLVSEQYF
DNA: TGTGCCACCAGCAGAGATCAGGGACTAGTATCCGAGCAGTACTTC

V: TRBV6-5
size: few
J: TRBJ2-7
D: TRBD2
CDR3: CASSYGSGSKYEQYF
DNA: TGTGCCAGCAGTTACGGGAGCGGGAGTAAATACGAGCAGTACTTC

V: TRBV7-2
size: .
J: TRBJ2-2
D: .
CDR3: CASSLGQGSSNTGELFF
DNA: TGTGCCAGCAGCTTAGGCCAGGGAAGCTCAAACACCGGGGAGCTGTTTTTT

V: TRBV11-2
size: .
J: TRBJ2-5
D: .
CDR3: CASSRLVVETQYF
DNA: TGTGCCAGCAGCCGACTAGTAGTGGAGACCCAGTACTTC

V: TRBV7-8
size: .
J: TRBJ2-7
D: .
CDR3: CASSLVLGGPGDEQYF
DNA: TGTGCCAGCAGCTTAGTCCTCGGGGGGCCAGGGGACGAGCAGTACTTC